These T cell receptor beta chains were read from a single sample in a study of T cell repertoires in cytomegalovirus infection. TCRdb recomputed calls from the reads with MiXCR, one row per CDR3 protein. This table has around 450,000 distinct CDR3 sequences, about 11% appearing once. What was sequenced was PBMCs. Receptors were obtained from a human donor in good health (CMV status not recorded). Some clones in this sample may be carry-over from other donors' samples. CDR3s include the opening cysteine and the closing phenylalanine or tryptophan. The D gene is left open where the match is weak. A row's size may be missing; if present it is once, few, many or a size class.

D	size	V	J	DNA	CDR3
TRBD2	many	TRBV12-3/TRBV12-4	TRBJ2-7	TGTGCCAGCAGTTCCCTGGCGGGAGAATACGAGCAGTACTTC	CASSSLAGEYEQYF
NA	NA	TRBV2	TRBJ1-1	TGTGCCACCGCGATGCGGGGCACCAGCACTGAAGCTTTCTTT	CATAMRGTSTEAFF
TRBD1	many	TRBV27	TRBJ1-1	TGTGCCAGCAGTCCGCTTTCACAGGGGGCAGCTTTCTTT	CASSPLSQGAAFF
NA	many	TRBV9	TRBJ2-5	TGTGCCAGCAGCGTAGGGGCTGCCCAAGAGACCCAGTACTTC	CASSVGAAQETQYF
TRBD1	many	TRBV7-9	TRBJ2-1	TGTGCCAGCAGCTTAGGGGACAGGGGACTGGTACGGAATGAGCAGTTCTTC	CASSLGDRGLVRNEQFF
NA	many	TRBV12-3/TRBV12-4	TRBJ1-1	TGTGCCAGCAGTTTAGGAGAGGGAGGATCTGAAGCTTTCTTT	CASSLGEGGSEAFF
NA	few	TRBV10-3	TRBJ1-2	TGTGCCATCAGTGATACGGACAGTCCTGGCTACACCTTC	CAISDTDSPGYTF
NA	many	TRBV28	TRBJ1-3	TGTGCCAGCAGTTTTTTTGGAAACACCATATATTTT	CASSFFGNTIYF
NA	few	TRBV19	TRBJ1-2	TGTGCCAGTAGTTTTCTCGAGACTAACTATGGCTACACCTTC	CASSFLETNYGYTF
TRBD2	few	TRBV5-4	TRBJ2-3	TGTGCCAGCAGCTTGGGGACTAGCGGGAGAGATACGCAGTATTTT	CASSLGTSGRDTQYF
NA	many	TRBV20-1	TRBJ2-4	TGCGGAGTAGAGATTGGGCAGGCAAGAAACATTCAGTACTTC	CGVEIGQARNIQYF
NA	many	TRBV24-1	TRBJ1-2	TGTGCCACCCGCGAGGGGGACTATGGCTACACCTTC	CATREGDYGYTF
NA	many	TRBV15	TRBJ1-5	TGTGCCACCAGCAGTGACTACAGAAATCAGCCCCAGCATTTT	CATSSDYRNQPQHF
NA	NA	TRBV20-1	TRBJ1-1	TGCAGTGCTCTCTGGACAGCGAACACTGAAGCTTTCTTT	CSALWTANTEAFF
TRBD1	few	TRBV12-3/TRBV12-4	TRBJ2-7	TGTGCCAGCAGTATCTCACCGGGACAGCATTTATCCTACGAGCAGTACTTC	CASSISPGQHLSYEQYF